This T cell receptor (beta chain) was captured in a study of Tregs in tolerant kidney transplant recipients. TCRdb keeps only in-frame clones here, not all; method: immunoSEQ multiplex PCR. The table includes 15,000 to 20,000 clones, 65% detected once. In regard to this clone: Its antigen is not identified.

The CDR3 loop spans 17 amino acids. Germline V lookup: CDR1 LNHDA, CDR2 SQIVND (reference sequence). The V and J ends lost 9 bases and 3 bases, in that order; junction bases with no gene match: 15. The chain joins TRBV19 to TRBJ2-1; 9 nucleotides agree with TRBD2. The receptor was isolated from a human donor in good health. Sequences were obtained from Tregs from blood cultured with allogeneic cells. This CDR3 is CARKMGSGGPFYNEQFF. DNA of the CDR3: TGTGCCAGGAAAATGGGTAGCGGGGGCCCCTTCTACAATGAGCAGTTCTTC.